This T cell receptor (beta chain) was observed in a study of T cells in Graves' hyperthyroidism and ophthalmopathy. Study context: Once the initial diagnosis was made, peripheral blood was obtained before any treatment.

This clonotype has a count of ten or more. No antigen is known for it. RNA transcripts gave rise to amplified TCR beta CDR3 regions. TCR CDR3 regions were first amplified by RT-PCR with HTBI primers. TCRdb processed the multiplex PCR reads anew with MiXCR; each CDR3 protein has one entry. The data contain 620,000 or so distinct CDR3 sequences, around 15% of them singletons. Study-wide results and limits: Separation of ophthalmopathy from stable hyperthyroidism was achieved by a 13 V-J model. Ophthalmopathy was predicted by the model a median of approximately 6.6 months ahead of onset. In blood, most of the thyroid clonotypes expanded above 0.001 were also present.

This receptor was taken from a woman between 45 and 60 years old with Graves' ophthalmopathy. The sample was blood.

In nucleotides, the CDR3 is TGTGCCTGGAGCGATGGGACTAGCGGGAGAAGCGAGCAGTACTTC. Protein sequence: CAWSDGTSGRSEQYF. This rearrangement joins TRBV30 to TRBJ2-7, with 14 bases matching TRBD2. Trimming removed 3 bases from V and 6 bases from J; junction bases left unmatched: 7. The CDR3 has 15 residues. The germline CDR1 and CDR2 sequences are GTSNPN and SVGIG (reference sequence).